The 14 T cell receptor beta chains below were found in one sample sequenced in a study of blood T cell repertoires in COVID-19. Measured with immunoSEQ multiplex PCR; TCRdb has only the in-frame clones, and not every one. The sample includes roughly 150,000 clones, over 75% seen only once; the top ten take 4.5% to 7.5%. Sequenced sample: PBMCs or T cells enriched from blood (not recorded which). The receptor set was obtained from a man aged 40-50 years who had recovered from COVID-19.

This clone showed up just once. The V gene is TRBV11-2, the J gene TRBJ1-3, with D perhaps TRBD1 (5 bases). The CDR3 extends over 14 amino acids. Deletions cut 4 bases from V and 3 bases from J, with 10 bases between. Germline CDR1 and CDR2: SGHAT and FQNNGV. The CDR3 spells CASSYGGDGNTIYF. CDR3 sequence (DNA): TGTGCCAGCAGCTATGGGGGGGATGGAAACACCATATATTTT.

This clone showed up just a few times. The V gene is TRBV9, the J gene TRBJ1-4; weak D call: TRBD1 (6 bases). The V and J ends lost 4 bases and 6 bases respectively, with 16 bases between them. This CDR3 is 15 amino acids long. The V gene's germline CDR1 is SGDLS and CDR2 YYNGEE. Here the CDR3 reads CASSSAGTMDEKLFF. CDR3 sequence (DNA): TGTGCCAGCAGCTCCGCCGGGACAATGGATGAAAAACTGTTTTTT.

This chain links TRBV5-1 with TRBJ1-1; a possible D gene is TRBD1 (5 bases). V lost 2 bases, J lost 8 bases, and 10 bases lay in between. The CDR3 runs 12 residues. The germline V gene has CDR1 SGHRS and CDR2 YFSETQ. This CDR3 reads CASSFLGREAFF. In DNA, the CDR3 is TGCGCCAGCAGCTTCTTGGGGCGGGAAGCTTTCTTT.

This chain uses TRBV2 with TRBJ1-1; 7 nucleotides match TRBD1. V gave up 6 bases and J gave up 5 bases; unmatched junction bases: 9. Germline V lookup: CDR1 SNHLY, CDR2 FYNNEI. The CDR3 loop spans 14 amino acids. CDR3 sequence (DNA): TGTGCCAGCAGCGGAACAGGGGCGGGAACTGAAGCTTTCTTT. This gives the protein CASSGTGAGTEAFF.

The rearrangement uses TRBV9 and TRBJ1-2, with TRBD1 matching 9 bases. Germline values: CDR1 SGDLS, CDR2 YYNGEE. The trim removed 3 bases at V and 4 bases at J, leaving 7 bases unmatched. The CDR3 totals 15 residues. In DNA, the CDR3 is TGTGCCAGCAGCGGAAGCACAGGGGGCGGCTATGGCTACACCTTC. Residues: CASSGSTGGGYGYTF.

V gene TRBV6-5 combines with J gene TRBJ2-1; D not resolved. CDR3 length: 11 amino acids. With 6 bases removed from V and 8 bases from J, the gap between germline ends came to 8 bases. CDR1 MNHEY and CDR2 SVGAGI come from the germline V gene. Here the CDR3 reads CASRARDEQFF. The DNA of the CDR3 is TGTGCCAGCAGGGCTCGGGATGAGCAGTTCTTC.

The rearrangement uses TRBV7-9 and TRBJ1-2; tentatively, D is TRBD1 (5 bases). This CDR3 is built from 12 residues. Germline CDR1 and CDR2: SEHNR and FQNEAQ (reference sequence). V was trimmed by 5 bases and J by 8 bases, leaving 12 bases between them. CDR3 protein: CASSGLGGGYTF. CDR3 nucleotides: TGTGCCAGCAGCGGTCTCGGGGGAGGCTACACCTTC.

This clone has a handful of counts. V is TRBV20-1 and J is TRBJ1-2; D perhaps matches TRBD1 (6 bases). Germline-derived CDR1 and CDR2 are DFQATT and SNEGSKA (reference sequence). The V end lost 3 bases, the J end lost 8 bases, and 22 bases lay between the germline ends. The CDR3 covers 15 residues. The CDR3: CSASGDGQKVKGYTF. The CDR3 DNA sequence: TGCAGTGCTAGTGGGGACGGACAGAAAGTAAAAGGCTACACCTTC.

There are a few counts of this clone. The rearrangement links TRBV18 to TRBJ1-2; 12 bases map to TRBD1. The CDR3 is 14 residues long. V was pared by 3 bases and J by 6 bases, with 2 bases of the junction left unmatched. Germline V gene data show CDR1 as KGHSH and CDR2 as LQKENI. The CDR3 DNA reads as TGTGCCAGCTCACCGGGGACAGGGGGCGATGGCTACACCTTC. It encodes CASSPGTGGDGYTF.

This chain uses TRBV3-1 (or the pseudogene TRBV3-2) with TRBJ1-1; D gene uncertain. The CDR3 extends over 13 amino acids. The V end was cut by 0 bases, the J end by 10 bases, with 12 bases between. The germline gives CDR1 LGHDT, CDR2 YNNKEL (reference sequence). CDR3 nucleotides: TGTGCCAGCAGCCAAGAGCAGTCTTATGGAGCTTTCTTT. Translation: CASSQEQSYGAFF.

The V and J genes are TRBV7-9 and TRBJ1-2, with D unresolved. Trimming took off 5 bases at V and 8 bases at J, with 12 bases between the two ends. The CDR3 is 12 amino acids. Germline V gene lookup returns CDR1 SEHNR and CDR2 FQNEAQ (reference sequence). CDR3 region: CASSPQIEGYTF. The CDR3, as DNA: TGTGCCAGCAGCCCACAGATCGAAGGCTACACCTTC.

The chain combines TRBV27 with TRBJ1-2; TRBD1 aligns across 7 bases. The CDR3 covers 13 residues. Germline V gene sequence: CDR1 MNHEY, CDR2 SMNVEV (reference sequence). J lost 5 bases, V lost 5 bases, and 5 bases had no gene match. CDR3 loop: CASSPQGEYGYTF. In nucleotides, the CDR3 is TGTGCCAGCAGTCCCCAGGGGGAATATGGCTACACCTTC.

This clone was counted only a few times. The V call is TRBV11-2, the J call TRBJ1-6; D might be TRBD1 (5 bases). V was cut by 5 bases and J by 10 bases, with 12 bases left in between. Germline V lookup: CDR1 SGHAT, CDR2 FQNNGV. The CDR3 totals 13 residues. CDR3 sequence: CASSLGGESPLHF. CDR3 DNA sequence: TGTGCCAGCAGCCTGGGGGGGGAATCACCCCTCCACTTT.

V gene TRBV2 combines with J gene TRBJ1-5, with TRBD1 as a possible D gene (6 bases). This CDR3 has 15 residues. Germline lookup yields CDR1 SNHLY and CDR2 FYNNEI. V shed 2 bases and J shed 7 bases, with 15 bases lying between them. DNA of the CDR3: TGTGCCAGCAGTGAACTGCAGGGGATAAGCCAGCCCCAGCATTTT. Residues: CASSELQGISQPQHF.